Listed here are 23 T cell receptor beta chains from one sample, sequenced in a study of OX40 agonist ivuxolimab in advanced cancers. The table came from immunoSEQ multiplex PCR; TCRdb's copy has only in-frame clones and leaves some out. The sample has about 90,000 clones, 85% to 90% seen once. The sample here was CD4+ or CD8+ T cells sorted from blood, taken in a trial of the OX40 agonist ivuxolimab. These receptors were obtained from an adult with an advanced solid tumor such as melanoma, head and neck, liver or kidney cancer.

This clone was observed a single time. This chain connects TRBV23-1 to TRBJ1-3; unclear D gene. TRBV23-1 falls under the ORF class, with uncertain function. Trimming shortened V by 4 bases and J by 4 bases, and 5 bases separated the two germline ends. The CDR3 runs to 12 residues. This CDR3 is CASSPQGNTIYF. The CDR3 coding sequence is TGCGCCAGCAGTCCACAGGGAAACACCATATATTTT.

This rearrangement joins TRBV5-1 to TRBJ2-7; D is ambiguous. Trimming took off 4 bases at V and 2 bases at J, with 7 bases between the two ends. Germline V gene data show CDR1 as SGHRS and CDR2 as YFSETQ. This CDR3 is built from 12 residues. The CDR3 nucleotides are TGCGCCAGCAGCCCAGAAACCTACGAGCAGTACTTC. It yields the protein CASSPETYEQYF.

The chain joins TRBV6-4 to TRBJ2-7; TRBD1 might be the D (6 bases). With 5 bases removed from V and 0 bases from J, the gap between germline ends came to 17 bases. This CDR3 contains 16 residues. The germline gives CDR1 MRHNA, CDR2 SNTAGT. CDR3 region: CASSTLDSPTSYEQYF. The CDR3 DNA is TGTGCCAGCAGTACCTTGGACAGCCCGACCTCCTACGAGCAGTACTTC.

The genes are TRBV19 and TRBJ1-1; possible D gene TRBD1, 6 bases. The V and J ends lost 3 bases and 8 bases respectively, with 10 bases between them. There are 12 residues in the CDR3. CDR1 LNHDA and CDR2 SQIVND come from the germline V gene (reference sequence). The CDR3 region is CASSMGHPEAFF. The CDR3 bases are TGTGCCAGTAGTATGGGACACCCCGAAGCTTTCTTT.

The rearrangement links TRBV6-1 to TRBJ1-2; no clear D. The CDR3 totals 13 residues. Germline CDR1 MNHNS, CDR2 SASEGT. Between the trimmed V and J ends, which lost 6 bases and 8 bases, there was a span of 16 bases. CDR3 loop: CASSPGEVGGYTF. The CDR3 DNA is TGTGCCAGCAGCCCCGGGGAGGTGGGAGGCTACACCTTC.

J is TRBJ1-2 and V is TRBV6-6; 9 bases map to TRBD1. This CDR3 is 15 amino acids long. Germline V gives CDR1 MNHNY, CDR2 SVGAGI (reference sequence). The V and J ends lost 2 bases and 5 bases, in that order; junction bases with no gene match: 6. The CDR3, as DNA: TGTGCCAGCAGTTACCCAACAGGGGGCCTATATGGCTACACCTTC. Translation: CASSYPTGGLYGYTF.

This clone was recorded only once. V and J are TRBV4-1 and TRBJ1-1; D possibly corresponds to TRBD1 (5 bases). The CDR3 spans 14 residues. V shed 4 bases and J shed 7 bases, with 16 bases lying between them. Per germline, CDR1 MGHRA and CDR2 YSYEKL. CDR3 DNA: TGCGCCAGCAGCCCCTTGGGGGGTTTAGGTGAAGCTTTCTTT. It codes for CASSPLGGLGEAFF.

The rearrangement joins TRBV11-3 to TRBJ1-4; weak D call: TRBD1 (5 bases). Germline loops: CDR1 SGHNT, CDR2 YENEEA. The CDR3 covers 14 residues. V lost 1 base and J lost 6, with 9 bases in between. The DNA of the CDR3 is TGTGCCAGCAGCTTAGGACAGCCAGATGAAAAACTGTTTTTT. It specifies CASSLGQPDEKLFF.

The V gene is TRBV5-1, the J gene TRBJ1-2, with a tentative D call TRBD1 (6 bases). The CDR3 has 15 residues. Germline V gives CDR1 SGHRS, CDR2 YFSETQ. V gave up 6 bases and J gave up 3 bases, with 18 bases separating them. CDR3 sequence: CASIDLGGPDYGYTF. CDR3 coding DNA: TGCGCCAGCATCGACCTTGGGGGGCCTGACTATGGCTACACCTTC. The full variable domain, in which reference TRBV5-1 and TRBJ1-2 provide the parts outside the CDR3, is KAGVTQTPRYLIKTRGQQVTLSCSPISGHRSVSWYQQTPGQGLQFLFEYFSETQRNKGNFPGRFSGRQFSNSRSEMNVSTLELGDSALYLCASIDLGGPDYGYTFGSGTRLTVV.

The CDR3 here is CSAMTGVNYGYTF. The CDR3 nucleotides read TGCAGCGCTATGACAGGAGTTAACTATGGCTACACCTTC. The chain uses TRBV29-1 and TRBJ1-2; possible D gene TRBD1, 6 bases. V lost 7 bases, J lost 1 base, and 13 bases lay in between. The CDR3 covers 13 residues. Germline lookup yields CDR1 SQVTM and CDR2 ANQGSEA. Variable domain in full (rest from reference TRBV29-1 and TRBJ1-2): SAVISQKPSRDICQRGTSLTIQCQVDSQVTMMFWYRQQPGQSLTLIATANQGSEATYESGFVIDKFPISRPNLTFSTLTVSNMSPEDSSIYLCSAMTGVNYGYTFGSGTRLTVV.

The chain carries TRBV11-3 and TRBJ2-5, with TRBD2 as a possible D gene (5 bases). Deletions cut 3 bases from V and 4 bases from J, with 15 bases between. The CDR3 loop spans 15 amino acids. Germline lookup yields CDR1 SGHNT and CDR2 YENEEA. CDR3 amino acids: CASSFRGNMGETQYF. CDR3 nucleotides: TGTGCCAGCAGCTTTCGAGGGAATATGGGAGAGACCCAGTACTTC.

This chain joins TRBV5-1 and TRBJ2-7, with 7 bases matching TRBD2. The J segment lost 4 bases and the V segment lost 5 bases, leaving 6 bases of the junction unmatched. Germline CDR1 is SGHRS and CDR2 is YFSETQ. The CDR3 has 13 amino acids. CDR3 amino acids: CASRGLDAYEQYF. DNA of the CDR3: TGCGCCAGCAGAGGACTAGATGCATACGAGCAGTACTTC.

This sequence joins TRBV18 and TRBJ2-7; 8 bases agree with TRBD2. V gave up 0 bases and J gave up 3 bases; unmatched junction bases: 1. Germline lookup yields CDR1 KGHSH and CDR2 LQKENI. The CDR3 runs to 14 residues. The CDR3 DNA is TGTGCCAGCTCACCACCTAGCGGGAACTACGAGCAGTACTTC. It codes for CASSPPSGNYEQYF. Full variable domain (missing parts from reference TRBV18 and TRBJ2-7): NAGVMQNPRHLVRRRGQEARLRCSPMKGHSHVYWYRQLPEEGLKFMVYLQKENIIDESGMPKERFSAEFPKEGPSILRIQQVVRGDSAAYFCASSPPSGNYEQYFGPGTRLTVT.

This clone was seen only a few times. This chain links TRBV13 with TRBJ2-5; TRBD1 matches at 7 bases. V dropped 2 bases and J dropped 4; count of bases not matched to a gene: 10. The CDR3 covers 16 residues. From germline, CDR1 is PRHDT and CDR2 FYEKMQ (reference sequence). CDR3 bases: TGTGCCAGCAGCTTATCGGCCGGGACAGCGATAGAGACCCAGTACTTC. It specifies CASSLSAGTAIETQYF.

The V gene is TRBV27, the J gene TRBJ2-3; D may be TRBD1 (6 bases). The CDR3 contains 16 residues. With 2 bases removed from V and 1 base from J, the gap between germline ends came to 13 bases. Germline assignment: CDR1 MNHEY and CDR2 SMNVEV (reference sequence). CDR3 coding DNA: TGTGCCAGCAGTTTAAGGGGCGCAGGGGGCACAGATACGCAGTATTTT. It specifies CASSLRGAGGTDTQYF.

CDR3 amino acids: CASSPWTGRPDTQYF. CDR3 sequence (DNA): TGCGCCAGCAGTCCCTGGACAGGGCGGCCAGATACGCAGTATTTT. This chain joins TRBV5-1 and TRBJ2-3, with 8 bases matching TRBD1. The length of the CDR3 is 15 residues. The germline CDR1 and CDR2 sequences are SGHRS and YFSETQ. The V and J ends lost 5 bases and 4 bases, in that order; junction bases with no gene match: 9.

The chain joins TRBV10-3 to TRBJ2-5; D is unclear. V lost 3 bases and J 5 bases, leaving 10 bases between the germline ends. CDR1 is ENHRY and CDR2 is SYGVKD in the germline V gene. The CDR3 has 13 residues. The CDR3 DNA is TGTGCCATCAGTGACCCGGGTGGCGAGACCCAGTACTTC. Its translation: CAISDPGGETQYF.

V gene TRBV27 combines with J gene TRBJ2-7, with TRBD1 matching 7 bases. With 7 bases clipped from V and 6 bases from J, the junction kept 9 bases outside the gene matches. This CDR3 contains 13 residues. Germline CDR1 reads MNHEY; CDR2 reads SMNVEV (reference sequence). Here the CDR3 reads CASTLRQGREQYF. The DNA for the CDR3 is TGTGCCAGCACCTTACGACAGGGTCGCGAGCAGTACTTC.

J is TRBJ2-5 and V is TRBV4-1; D is possibly TRBD1 or TRBD2 (5 bases each). The end of the DNA aligns better with TRBJ2-7, so the J call may be wrong. CDR1 is MGHRA, CDR2 YSYEKL, per germline. This CDR3 region has 16 residues. The CDR3: CASSQGLGAGNYEQYF. CDR3 DNA: TGCGCCAGCAGCCAAGGGCTCGGGGCAGGGAACTACGAGCAGTACTTC.

The chain recombines TRBV4-1 with TRBJ2-1; possibly TRBD1 for D (5 bases). The V gene lost 11 bases and the J gene lost 7 bases, with 18 bases spanning the gap. The CDR3 has 13 amino acids. Germline loops: CDR1 MGHRA, CDR2 YSYEKL. CDR3 protein: CASRDPPGNEQFF. Written as DNA, the CDR3 is TGCGCCTCTAGGGATCCCCCAGGGAATGAGCAGTTCTTC.

The chain joins TRBV7-6 to TRBJ2-2; no clear D. The germline CDR1 and CDR2 sequences are SGHVS and FNYEAQ. The CDR3 covers 14 residues. V lost 2 bases and J lost 2, with 6 bases in between. CDR3 in DNA: TGTGCCAGCAGCTTAAGCCCCAACACCGGGGAGCTGTTTTTT. Amino acid sequence: CASSLSPNTGELFF. The whole variable domain, filled in from reference TRBV7-6 and TRBJ2-2, reads GAGVSQSPRYKVTKRGQDVALRCDPISGHVSLYWYRQALGQGPEFLTYFNYEAQQDKSGLPNDRFSAERPEGSISTLTIQRTEQRDSAMYRCASSLSPNTGELFFGEGSRLTVL.

The chain combines TRBV6-4 with TRBJ2-3, with D possibly being TRBD1 or TRBD2 (6 bases each). The germline CDR1 and CDR2 sequences are MRHNA and SNTAGT. V was cut by 4 bases and J by 4 bases, with 18 bases left in between. The CDR3 loop spans 16 amino acids. The CDR3, as DNA: TGTGCCAGCAGTGTTAGCGGAGAAGGGGGTGCAGATACGCAGTATTTT. This translates into CASSVSGEGGADTQYF.

This clone turned up a few times. This rearrangement joins TRBV20-1 to TRBJ1-2; weak D call: TRBD1 (5 bases). From germline, CDR1 is DFQATT and CDR2 SNEGSKA (reference sequence). The ends were cut back, 0 bases at V and 10 bases at J, with 9 bases in the middle. The CDR3 extends over 11 amino acids. The CDR3 DNA reads TGCAGTGCTAGAGAGGGACCCACCTACACCTTC. It is translated as CSAREGPTYTF.